This entry features one TCR beta chain sequence. This CDR3 spans 16 amino acids. In germline, CDR1 is LNHDA, CDR2 SQIVND (reference sequence). The V gene lost 6 bases and the J gene lost 2 bases, with 20 bases spanning the gap. Generated by immunoSEQ multiplex PCR, the TCRdb table keeps only in-frame clones and is missing some. The table lists about 110,000 clones, around 92% of them singletons. This sample was taken from a study of CD4+ T cells in melanoma. This chain connects TRBV19 to TRBJ2-7; TRBD1 or TRBD2 may be the D gene (6 bases each). The sequence was obtained from a human donor with melanoma. Sample: peripheral blood. The CDR3 DNA reads TGTGCCAGTAGCGACCCCGGGGGCAGAATTCCCTACGAGCAGTACTTC. Encoded protein: CASSDPGGRIPYEQYF.